These 22 T cell receptor beta chains originate from one sample sequenced in a study of blood T cell repertoires in COVID-19. Sequenced by immunoSEQ multiplex PCR; TCRdb stores in-frame clones only, minus some. Of nearly 110,000 clones listed, 80% to 95% are singletons. Sequenced: peripheral blood. These receptors all stem from a woman aged 25-40 years with acute or convalescent COVID-19.

J is TRBJ2-7 and V is TRBV28; 9 bases match TRBD1. CDR1 and CDR2 (germline): MDHEN, SYDVKM. CDR3 length: 13 residues. The CDR3 sequence is CAITTGGNNEQYF. The CDR3 DNA follows: TGTGCAATTACAACAGGGGGCAACAACGAGCAGTACTTC. Combining the CDR3 with reference TRBV28 and TRBJ2-7 gives the whole variable domain DVKVTQSSRYLVKRTGEKVFLECVQDMDHENMFWYRQDPGLGLRLIYFSYDVKMKEKGDIPEGYSVSREKKERFSLILESASTNQTSMYLCAITTGGNNEQYFGPGTRLTVT.

V is TRBV30 and J is TRBJ1-1; D may be TRBD1 (6 bases). The CDR3 runs to 15 residues. V shed 4 bases and J shed 3 bases, with 18 bases lying between them. Per the germline V gene, CDR1 is GTSNPN and CDR2 is SVGIG (reference sequence). In DNA, the CDR3 is TGTGCCTGGACCCCGGACAGATCAAGGTACACTGAAGCTTTCTTT. This codes for CAWTPDRSRYTEAFF.

This sequence joins TRBV5-6 and TRBJ1-1, with no clear D. The V end was cut by 1 base, the J end by 9 bases, with 10 bases between. Germline CDR1 and CDR2: SGHDT and YYEEEE. There are 12 residues in the CDR3. The DNA of the CDR3 is TGTGCCAGCAGCTTGAGTGGGCTCAAAGCTTTCTTT. This encodes CASSLSGLKAFF.

The chain employs TRBV5-1 and TRBJ1-1; 7 bases agree with TRBD1. CDR3 length: 14 amino acids. J lost 1 base, V lost 1 base, and 1 base had no gene match. CDR1 and CDR2 from the germline V gene are SGHRS and YFSETQ. CDR3 amino acids: CASSLHRGNTEAFF. DNA for the CDR3: TGCGCCAGCAGCTTGCACAGGGGGAACACTGAAGCTTTCTTT.

V and J are TRBV5-5 and TRBJ2-7, with a weak D call TRBD2 (5 bases). This CDR3 is 17 amino acids long. Trimming stripped 0 bases from V and 0 bases from J, with 16 bases between. Germline V gene lookup returns CDR1 SGHKS and CDR2 YYEKEE (reference sequence). The CDR3 DNA is TGTGCCAGCAGCTTGGCTGAGGGAACACGGGTCTCCTACGAGCAGTACTTC. Protein product: CASSLAEGTRVSYEQYF.

CDR3 protein: CSASGTGNSYEQYF. The CDR3 coding sequence is TGCAGTGCTAGTGGGACAGGGAACTCCTACGAGCAGTACTTC. This chain joins TRBV20-1 and TRBJ2-7; TRBD1 aligns across 9 bases. The CDR3 totals 14 residues. With 3 bases clipped from V and 0 bases from J, the junction kept 3 bases outside the gene matches. Germline-derived CDR1 and CDR2 are DFQATT and SNEGSKA (reference sequence).

This clone occurred a few times. The J gene is TRBJ1-5, the V gene TRBV12-5, with D tentatively TRBD1 (5 bases). Germline V gives CDR1 LGHNT, CDR2 FRNRAP. The CDR3 loop spans 15 amino acids. Trimming left V 0 bases short and J 6 bases short, with 12 bases between. Here the CDR3 DNA reads TGTGCTAGTGGTTTGGTAGGGCAGGGCGGTCAGCCCCAGCATTTT. Translated, it gives CASGLVGQGGQPQHF.

J is TRBJ1-3 and V is TRBV9, with D perhaps TRBD1 (6 bases). This CDR3 contains 16 residues. With 2 bases removed from V and 1 base from J, the gap between germline ends came to 13 bases. From germline, CDR1 is SGDLS and CDR2 YYNGEE. In DNA, the CDR3 is TGTGCCAGCAGCGTTCAACAGGGAAGATCTGGAAACACCATATATTTT. It encodes CASSVQQGRSGNTIYF.

V is TRBV27 and J is TRBJ1-5; D uncertain. V was shortened by 4 bases and J by 3 bases, with 16 bases between the two germline ends. Germline CDR1 MNHEY, CDR2 SMNVEV (reference sequence). The CDR3 sequence is 16 residues long. Here the CDR3 DNA reads TGTGCCAGCAGTTCCCTCCGGGGTGGGTACAATCAGCCCCAGCATTTT. It translates to CASSSLRGGYNQPQHF.

The gene calls are TRBV19 and TRBJ2-3; D gene unclear. V lost 4 bases and J 0 bases, leaving 11 bases between the germline ends. The CDR3 is made up of 15 amino acids. CDR1 and CDR2 from the germline V gene are LNHDA and SQIVND (reference sequence). The CDR3 DNA is TGTGCCAGTAGTACCGCCTATGGTAGCACAGATACGCAGTATTTT. This sequence encodes CASSTAYGSTDTQYF. The full variable domain, its missing parts supplied by reference TRBV19 and TRBJ2-3, is DGGITQSPKYLFRKEGQNVTLSCEQNLNHDAMYWYRQDPGQGLRLIYYSQIVNDFQKGDIAEGYSVSREKKESFPLTVTSAQKNPTAFYLCASSTAYGSTDTQYFGPGTRLTVL.

This rearrangement joins TRBV18 to TRBJ2-7; D might be TRBD1 (7 bases). This CDR3 is built from 14 residues. Trimming removed 6 bases from V and 2 bases from J, with 14 bases in between. CDR1 is KGHSH, CDR2 LQKENI, per germline. CDR3 bases: TGTGCCAGCTCCGGCGGGACAGTCCCCTACGAGCAGTACTTC. This encodes CASSGGTVPYEQYF.

The chain couples TRBV12-3 or TRBV12-4 to TRBJ1-1; D might be TRBD1 (6 bases). Trimming took off 6 bases at V and 1 base at J, with 9 bases between the two ends. The CDR3 runs to 13 residues. CDR3 protein: CASRLTGNTEAFF. As DNA, the CDR3 is TGTGCCAGCAGGCTGACAGGGAACACTGAAGCTTTCTTT.

There are a few counts of this clone. The chain links TRBV28 to TRBJ1-5, with 8 bases aligning to TRBD1. The CDR3 consists of 17 residues. The V and J ends lost 8 bases and 2 bases, in that order; junction bases with no gene match: 14. Germline V gives CDR1 MDHEN, CDR2 SYDVKM. This CDR3 reads CASHPGQGADGNQPQHF. The CDR3 DNA sequence: TGTGCCAGCCATCCAGGACAGGGAGCGGACGGCAATCAGCCCCAGCATTTT.

The sample holds one count of this clone. The chain recombines TRBV3-1 (or the pseudogene TRBV3-2) with TRBJ1-2, with D unclear. Per germline, CDR1 LGHDT and CDR2 YNNKEL (reference sequence). Trimming shortened V by 3 bases and J by 8 bases, and 10 bases separated the two germline ends. CDR3 length equals 12 residues. Written as DNA, the CDR3 is TGTGCCAGCAGCCACCAGGCCAGGGGCTACACCTTC. Translation gives CASSHQARGYTF.

The J gene is TRBJ2-7, the V gene TRBV18; TRBD1 agrees at 8 bases. The V gene end was trimmed by 4 bases and the J gene end by 2 bases; junction bases not matched to a gene: 4. Germline values: CDR1 KGHSH, CDR2 LQKENI. The CDR3 is 14 residues long. The CDR3 reads CASSLRGRTYEQYF. The DNA for the CDR3 is TGTGCCAGCTCACTCAGGGGGCGAACCTACGAGCAGTACTTC.

The rearrangement uses TRBV5-4 and TRBJ2-6, with D unresolved. The CDR3 covers 16 residues. Per germline, CDR1 SGHNT and CDR2 YYREEE (reference sequence). V lost 4 bases and J lost 2, with 13 bases in between. The CDR3 DNA reads TGTGCCAGCAGCAAACGCGTGGGCCCTGGGGCCAACGTCCTGACTTTC. It is translated as CASSKRVGPGANVLTF.

This sequence joins TRBV3-1 (or the pseudogene TRBV3-2) and TRBJ1-6; D call uncertain. Per the germline V gene, CDR1 is LGHDT and CDR2 is YNNKEL (reference sequence). The CDR3 has 12 residues. V lost 0 bases to trimming and J lost 10 bases, with 4 bases between them. CDR3 loop: CASSQEASPLHF. The CDR3 region has the DNA TGTGCCAGCAGCCAAGAGGCCTCACCCCTCCACTTT.

V usage is TRBV6-5 and J usage is TRBJ1-2; 8 positions match TRBD1. The V gene's germline CDR1 is MNHEY and CDR2 SVGAGI. Germline trimming cut 6 bases from V and 4 bases from J; bases unmatched to any gene: 7. The CDR3 sequence is 14 residues long. Here the CDR3 DNA reads TGTGCCAGCAGATTAGGACAGGGCACCTATGGCTACACCTTC. Amino acid sequence: CASRLGQGTYGYTF.

V and J are TRBV5-8 and TRBJ1-1; possibly TRBD1 for D (6 bases). The CDR3 length is 16 residues. V was clipped by 0 bases and J by 1 base, with 13 bases between them. Germline V gene data show CDR1 as SGHTS and CDR2 as YDEGEE. CDR3 coding DNA: TGTGCCAGCAGCTTGGCCCAGGGGTTATCGAACACTGAAGCTTTCTTT. Its protein is CASSLAQGLSNTEAFF.

The table lists this clone with a few counts. The chain recombines TRBV10-3 with TRBJ2-5; 7 bases are shared with TRBD1. Germline CDR1 is ENHRY and CDR2 is SYGVKD. The CDR3 is made up of 15 amino acids. V lost 3 bases to trimming and J lost 2 bases; unmatched junction nucleotides: 6. The CDR3 sequence: CAISETTGAQETQYF. For the CDR3, the DNA is TGTGCCATCAGTGAAACCACAGGGGCGCAAGAGACCCAGTACTTC.

This chain joins TRBV28 and TRBJ2-1; 9 bases are shared with TRBD2. The ends lost 4 bases at V and 1 base at J; junction bases unmatched: 14. This CDR3 region has 19 residues. Germline CDR1 and CDR2: MDHEN and SYDVKM. This chain's CDR3 is CASSSPSGRRFSSYNEQFF. The DNA for the CDR3 is TGTGCCAGCAGTTCTCCAAGCGGGAGGCGATTCTCATCCTACAATGAGCAGTTCTTC.

The chain couples TRBV21-1 to TRBJ1-5; the table gives TRBD1 as D, unverified against the DNA. TRBV21-1 is a pseudogene segment. The CDR3 is made up of 15 amino acids. CDR3 protein: CAIIRGTGYNQPQHF. The CDR3 nucleotides read TGTGCCATCATTAGAGGGACAGGGTATAATCAGCCCCAGCATTTT.